The 2 T cell receptor beta chains below all came from one sample that was sequenced in a study of blood T cell repertoires in COVID-19 (TCRdb year 2020). Libraries were built with the immunoSEQ multiplex PCR assay. The table comes from immuneACCESS by way of TCRdb, which keeps in-frame sequences with V and J called. Part of the clones is missing from these tables; in studies checked, under half for an unresolved V gene and the rest for unknown reasons. A total of about 200,000 clones appear in this sample, 80% of them only once. The top ten constitute 6.5% to 9% of the sample. Sequencing was carried out using PBMCs or T cells enriched from blood (not recorded which). These receptors originate from a woman aged 35 to 49 with acute COVID-19.

The J gene is TRBJ2-1, the V gene TRBV2; unclear D gene. Germline V gene data show CDR1 as SNHLY and CDR2 as FYNNEI. The CDR3 totals 13 residues. Trimming took off 2 bases at V and 6 bases at J, with 8 bases between the two ends. The CDR3: CASSESSLNEQFF. CDR3 coding DNA: TGTGCCAGCAGTGAATCTAGTCTCAATGAGCAGTTCTTC.

The rearrangement links TRBV9 to TRBJ2-4, with D possibly TRBD1 on 7 matching bases. The CDR3 loop spans 15 amino acids. Germline V gene sequence: CDR1 SGDLS, CDR2 YYNGEE. Trimming removed 0 bases from V and 7 bases from J, with 14 bases in between. For the CDR3, the DNA is TGTGCCAGCAGCGTAGAGGAGACAGGGAGGAACATTCAGTACTTC. This sequence encodes CASSVEETGRNIQYF. The full variable domain, completed using reference TRBV9 and TRBJ2-4, is DSGVTQTPKHLITATGQRVTLRCSPRSGDLSVYWYQQSLDQGLQFLIQYYNGEERAKGNILERFSAQQFPDLHSELNLSSLELGDSALYFCASSVEETGRNIQYFGAGTRLSVL.